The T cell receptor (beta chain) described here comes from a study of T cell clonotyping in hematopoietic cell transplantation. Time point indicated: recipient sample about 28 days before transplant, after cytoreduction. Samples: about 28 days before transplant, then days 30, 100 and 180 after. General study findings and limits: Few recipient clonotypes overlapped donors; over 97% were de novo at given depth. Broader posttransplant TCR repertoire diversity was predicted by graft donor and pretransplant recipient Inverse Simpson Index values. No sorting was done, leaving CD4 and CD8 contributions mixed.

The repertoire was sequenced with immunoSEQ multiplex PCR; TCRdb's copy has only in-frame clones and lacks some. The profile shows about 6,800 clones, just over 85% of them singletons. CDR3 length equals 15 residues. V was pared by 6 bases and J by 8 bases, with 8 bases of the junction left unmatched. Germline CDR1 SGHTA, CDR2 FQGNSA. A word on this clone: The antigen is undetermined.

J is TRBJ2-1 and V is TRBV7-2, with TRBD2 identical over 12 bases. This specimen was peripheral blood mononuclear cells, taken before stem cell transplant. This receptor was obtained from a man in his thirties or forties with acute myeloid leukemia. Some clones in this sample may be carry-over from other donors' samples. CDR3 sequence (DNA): TGTGCCAGCAGGTCTAGCGGGAGGGCCTCATATGAGCAGTTCTTC. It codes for CASRSSGRASYEQFF.